This entry lists 9 T cell receptor beta chains sequenced from one sample in a study of T-cell memory formation after mild COVID-19. TCRdb re-derived calls from the 5' RACE reads in MiXCR, one entry per CDR3 protein. Of 100,000 to 150,000 distinct CDR3 sequences listed, 15% to 20% are singletons. The sequencing sample was made of PBMCs or a T cell subset sorted from them (not recorded which). These receptor sequences come from a man between 18 and 29 years old who had mild COVID-19 (a few samples of this study predate the infection). Cell type and time point are not known.

This clonotype has at least ten counts. V and J are TRBV12-3 or TRBV12-4 and TRBJ2-1; D remains unclear. The length of the CDR3 is 14 residues. The ends were cut back, 3 bases at V and 7 bases at J, with 13 bases in the middle. CDR3 in amino acids: CASSFLRWGNEQFF. CDR3 sequence (DNA): TGTGCCAGCAGTTTCTTGCGCTGGGGTAATGAGCAGTTCTTC.

This clonotype was counted a few times. This rearrangement joins TRBV10-3 to TRBJ1-2; maybe TRBD1 (5 bases). Germline V gives CDR1 ENHRY, CDR2 SYGVKD. CDR3 length: 15 residues. The germline V and J ends were trimmed by 3 bases and 0 bases, with 11 bases remaining between them. In nucleotides, the CDR3 is TGTGCCATCAGTGAAGCTATAGGGGCTAACTATGGCTACACCTTC. Protein sequence: CAISEAIGANYGYTF.

This chain links TRBV6-6 with TRBJ2-7; perhaps TRBD2 as D (7 bases). V was cut by 7 bases and J by 6 bases, with 16 bases left in between. The germline V gene has CDR1 MNHNY and CDR2 SVGAGI (reference sequence). This CDR3 has 13 residues. This CDR3 is CASMVGAGVEQYV. DNA of the CDR3: TGTGCCAGCATGGTGGGGGCGGGGGTCGAGCAGTACGTC.

This clonotype was seen a single time. V gene TRBV14 combines with J gene TRBJ2-1, with a possible D match to TRBD2 (5 bases). CDR3 length: 14 amino acids. In germline, CDR1 is SGHDN, CDR2 FVKESK. V lost 0 bases and J lost 4, with 7 bases in between. The CDR3 nucleotides read TGTGCCAGCAGCCAAGAACGAGGGTACAATGAGCAGTTCTTC. This encodes CASSQERGYNEQFF. The entire variable domain, with the rest obtained from reference TRBV14 and TRBJ2-1, is as follows: EAGVTQFPSHSVIEKGQTVTLRCDPISGHDNLYWYRRVMGKEIKFLLHFVKESKQDESGMPNNRFLAERTGGTYSTLKVQPAELEDSGVYFCASSQERGYNEQFFGPGTRLTVL.

Only a few counts were recorded for this clonotype. The V gene is TRBV6-2 or TRBV6-3, the J gene TRBJ2-5; 8 positions match TRBD2. The length of the CDR3 is 13 residues. Germline V gene lookup returns CDR1 MNHEY and CDR2 SVGEGT. Losses at the gene ends were 7 bases for V and 4 bases for J; bases not matched to a gene: 5. The CDR3 loop is CASTAGGTETQYF. CDR3 bases: TGTGCCAGCACGGCGGGGGGAACAGAGACCCAGTACTTC.

The rearrangement joins TRBV29-1 to TRBJ1-1; maybe TRBD1 (5 bases). CDR3 length: 13 amino acids. V was cut by 4 bases and J by 1 base, with 10 bases left in between. Germline V CDR1 and CDR2: SQVTM, ANQGSEA. The CDR3 loop reads CSVVRQQNTEAFF. The CDR3 DNA follows: TGCAGCGTTGTTCGACAGCAGAACACTGAAGCTTTCTTT.

This rearrangement joins TRBV6-6 to TRBJ2-1; 9 bases match TRBD1. From germline, CDR1 is MNHNY and CDR2 SVGAGI (reference sequence). V shed 0 bases, J shed 3 bases, and the junction held 6 bases outside the gene matches. The CDR3 contains 17 residues. CDR3 in amino acids: CASSYSSTGGIYNEQFF. CDR3 coding DNA: TGTGCCAGCAGTTACTCTTCTACAGGGGGCATCTACAATGAGCAGTTCTTC.

This clonotype was seen only a few times. The rearrangement links TRBV18 to TRBJ2-1; 9 bases match TRBD1. The CDR3 totals 15 residues. V dropped 2 bases and J dropped 8; count of bases not matched to a gene: 7. Germline V gene sequence: CDR1 KGHSH, CDR2 LQKENI. CDR3 sequence: CASSPGTGNKDEQFF. DNA of the CDR3: TGTGCCAGCTCACCAGGGACAGGGAACAAAGATGAGCAGTTCTTC.

The chain is built from TRBV5-1 and TRBJ2-5; 7 bases are a match to TRBD1. Germline V CDR1 and CDR2: SGHRS, YFSETQ. V was pared by 5 bases and J by 5 bases, with 12 bases of the junction left unmatched. CDR3 length: 15 residues. For the CDR3, the DNA is TGCGCCAGCAGTCACGGGGACAGTGGGGCTGAGACCCAGTACTTC. This gives the protein CASSHGDSGAETQYF.